These 14 T cell receptor beta chains originate from one sample sequenced in a study of T cell repertoires in cytomegalovirus infection. TCRdb reprocessed the reads via MiXCR and lists one record per CDR3 protein. This table has 200,000 or so distinct CDR3 sequences, roughly two fifths appearing once. Antigens for these TCRs are unknown. The sequencing here drew on CD8+ T cells from cultured PBMCs, taken from culture after CMV antigen stimulation. These receptors were obtained from a human donor in good health (CMV status not recorded). Some clones in this sample may be carry-over from other donors' samples.

CDR3 region: CASSQRGSFLAGNTIYF. The CDR3 DNA sequence: TGTGCCAGCAGCCAAAGGGGTTCTTTTTTGGCTGGAAACACCATATATTTT. This chain joins TRBV2 and TRBJ1-3; D perhaps matches TRBD1 (5 bases). The CDR3 contains 17 residues. Germline lookup yields CDR1 SNHLY and CDR2 FYNNEI. Trimming left V 6 bases short and J 2 bases short, with 20 bases between.

The chain combines TRBV7-9 with TRBJ2-2; 14 nucleotides align to TRBD2. CDR3 length equals 16 residues. Per germline, CDR1 SEHNR and CDR2 FQNEAQ (reference sequence). With 5 bases clipped from V and 7 bases from J, the junction kept 6 bases outside the gene matches. The DNA for the CDR3 is TGTGCCAGCAGCATCCGGACTAGCGGGAGGCACGGGGAGCTGTTTTTT. Translating gives CASSIRTSGRHGELFF.

The rearrangement joins TRBV6-1 to TRBJ2-5; TRBD1 might be the D (5 bases). The CDR3 is 12 residues long. The germline V gene encodes CDR1 MNHNS and CDR2 SASEGT. Deletions cut 6 bases from V and 0 bases from J, with 5 bases between. The CDR3 DNA is TGTGCCAGCAGGGACAACCAAGAGACCCAGTACTTC. Translation: CASRDNQETQYF.

CDR3 region: CASSSPTGSRPYEQYF. The DNA for the CDR3 is TGTGCCAGCAGCTCTCCGACAGGCTCGCGGCCATACGAGCAGTACTTC. V gene TRBV7-9 combines with J gene TRBJ2-7; possibly TRBD1 for D (6 bases). Trimming left V 4 bases short and J 4 bases short, with 20 bases between. Germline CDR1 is SEHNR and CDR2 is FQNEAQ (reference sequence). The CDR3 spans 16 residues.

The CDR3 spells CASSQATDRDQPQHF. The CDR3 nucleotides are TGTGCCAGCAGCCAGGCTACTGACAGGGATCAGCCCCAGCATTTT. V is TRBV4-2 and J is TRBJ1-5; 7 nucleotides agree with TRBD1. The CDR3 totals 15 residues. Trimming removed 3 bases from V and 5 bases from J; junction bases left unmatched: 7. Germline CDR1 reads LGHNA; CDR2 reads YNFKEQ.

The chain links TRBV4-2 to TRBJ1-4; 7 positions match TRBD1. After removal of 0 bases from V and 0 bases from J, the junction contained 10 bases not matched to a gene. Germline assignment: CDR1 LGHNA and CDR2 YNFKEQ. The CDR3 covers 19 residues. CDR3 sequence reads: CASSQDPDPGGATNEKLFF. CDR3 bases: TGTGCCAGCAGCCAAGATCCGGACCCAGGGGGTGCAACTAATGAAAAACTGTTTTTT.

V and J are TRBV5-6 and TRBJ2-2; 10 positions match TRBD1. The CDR3 loop spans 16 amino acids. Germline V lookup: CDR1 SGHDT, CDR2 YYEEEE. With 0 bases clipped from V and 3 bases from J, the junction kept 2 bases outside the gene matches. The CDR3 DNA reads as TGTGCCAGCAGCTTGGGTGGACAGGGGGACACCGGGGAGCTGTTTTTT. Translation gives CASSLGGQGDTGELFF.

The chain combines TRBV7-9 with TRBJ1-5; D is unclear. Germline V gene data show CDR1 as SEHNR and CDR2 as FQNEAQ (reference sequence). CDR3 length: 20 residues. Trimming took 3 bases from V and 3 from J, leaving 27 bases between them. For the CDR3, the DNA is TGTGCCAGCAGCTTCAATAGCCTGACGAAAAACGGGTTCATCAATCAGCCCCAGCATTTT. Encoded protein: CASSFNSLTKNGFINQPQHF.

The V call is TRBV7-4, the J call TRBJ2-7; 8 bases fit TRBD1. CDR3 length: 14 amino acids. Germline lookup yields CDR1 SGHVT and CDR2 SQSDAQ. With 4 bases clipped from V and 5 bases from J, the junction kept 7 bases outside the gene matches. The CDR3 loop reads CASSSTGARHEQYF. CDR3 coding DNA: TGTGCCAGCAGCTCGACAGGGGCCCGCCACGAGCAGTACTTC.

The gene calls are TRBV27 and TRBJ2-5; weak D call: TRBD1 (6 bases). CDR1 is MNHEY, CDR2 SMNVEV, per germline (reference sequence). V was clipped by 4 bases and J by 1 base, with 16 bases between them. This CDR3 contains 16 residues. CDR3 bases: TGTGCCAGCAGTTCGCTTCCGGGACAACTCCAAGAGACCCAGTACTTC. Its protein is CASSSLPGQLQETQYF.

This clonotype turned up a few times. The J gene is TRBJ2-1, the V gene TRBV6-1; D is perhaps TRBD2 (6 bases). The CDR3 runs to 13 residues. Germline V lookup: CDR1 MNHNS, CDR2 SASEGT. The germline V and J ends were trimmed by 3 bases and 7 bases, with 10 bases remaining between them. CDR3 in amino acids: CASSDRGGNEQFF. DNA for the CDR3: TGTGCCAGCAGTGATCGTGGGGGGAATGAGCAGTTCTTC.

About this clonotype itself: A much larger clone sits a single nucleotide away, making a read error possible. The chain employs TRBV7-8 and TRBJ2-1; D gene ambiguous. V shed 0 bases and J shed 1 base, with 10 bases lying between them. In germline, CDR1 is SGHVS, CDR2 FQNEAQ. CDR3 size: 16 residues. The CDR3 reads CASSLAWVRSYNEQFF. CDR3 coding DNA: TGTGCCAGCAGCTTAGCGTGGGTCAGGTCCTACAATGAGCAGTTCTTC.

The table lists this clonotype with a few counts. The CDR3 reads CASSSSRVGATEAFF. CDR3 sequence (DNA): TGTGCCAGCAGTTCCTCGCGGGTGGGGGCCACTGAAGCTTTCTTT. This chain connects TRBV12-3 or TRBV12-4 to TRBJ1-1, with D possibly TRBD1 on 6 matching bases. The V and J ends lost 4 bases and 4 bases respectively, with 16 bases between them. The CDR3 covers 15 residues.

The chain uses TRBV7-9 and TRBJ2-7; D is ambiguous. Trimming cost V 5 bases and J 3 bases, with 14 bases left between them. From germline, CDR1 is SEHNR and CDR2 FQNEAQ (reference sequence). The CDR3 covers 14 residues. CDR3 in amino acids: CASSLSSADYEQYF. CDR3 nucleotides: TGTGCCAGCAGCCTGTCGAGCGCTGACTACGAGCAGTACTTC.